The clone carrying this T cell receptor (beta chain) was recorded at least ten times. The data were taken from a study of T cells in Graves' hyperthyroidism and ophthalmopathy. Amplification targeted TCR beta CDR3 regions from RNA transcripts. HTBI primers were the set used in a first-round RT-PCR of the TCR CDR3. In TCRdb, the multiplex PCR reads were re-called with MiXCR into one record per CDR3 protein. The sample consists of over 300,000 distinct CDR3 sequences, roughly 15% of them appearing once. Germline-derived CDR1 and CDR2 are SGHDT and YYEEEE. After removal of 3 bases from V and 4 bases from J, the junction contained 3 bases not matched to a gene. The CDR3 has 13 residues.

The TCR was taken from a woman aged 40 to 49 with Graves' ophthalmopathy. The chain is built from TRBV5-6 and TRBJ1-2, with TRBD1 matching 7 bases. The sample was blood. The CDR3 sequence is CASSSGQVYGYTF. The CDR3 coding sequence is TGTGCCAGCAGCTCCGGACAGGTCTATGGCTACACCTTC.